The 9 T cell receptor beta chains presented below share a single source sample, sequenced in a study of Ad26.COV2.S vaccination and SARS-CoV-2 variants. Treatment in this sample: around 19 received Ad26.COV2.S at low or high dose, single or two shots; five or six received placebo; per-sample allocation not given. Day 63 after the first injection of vaccine or placebo was the sampling time. This table comes from immunoSEQ multiplex PCR, and its TCRdb copy is limited to in-frame clones, with some not included. Among around 370,000 clones listed, 80% to 90% were seen once. This sample comprised peripheral blood, obtained in a trial of Ad26.COV2.S vaccine versus placebo. These receptors were collected from a person aged 18-60 years who received the Ad26.COV2.S COVID-19 vaccine or a placebo.

CDR3 nucleotide sequence: TGTGCCAGCCTAACAGGGGACGCTGAAGCTTTCTTT. Protein product: CASLTGDAEAFF. The J gene is TRBJ1-1, the V gene TRBV3-1 (or the pseudogene TRBV3-2); 7 bases align to TRBD1. CDR1 and CDR2 from the germline V gene are LGHDT and YNNKEL (reference sequence). After removal of 8 bases from V and 6 bases from J, the junction contained 6 bases not matched to a gene. The CDR3 has 12 amino acids.

This clone has only a few counts. This CDR3 reads CAWRGRVIGELFF. The CDR3 nucleotides are TGTGCCTGGAGGGGAAGGGTCATCGGGGAGCTGTTTTTT. The chain couples TRBV30 to TRBJ2-2; D is uncertain. This CDR3 comprises 13 residues. V shed 3 bases and J shed 7 bases, with 12 bases lying between them. Germline CDR1 GTSNPN, CDR2 SVGIG (reference sequence).

CDR3 amino acids: CASSLLGVLTYEQYF. In DNA, the CDR3 is TGTGCCAGCAGCCTACTAGGGGTACTCACTTACGAGCAGTACTTC. The V and J genes are TRBV11-2 and TRBJ2-7; D is perhaps TRBD1 or TRBD2 (5 bases each). The CDR3 loop spans 15 amino acids. Trimming removed 5 bases from V and 4 bases from J, with 18 bases in between. The germline gives CDR1 SGHAT, CDR2 FQNNGV.

The chain combines TRBV7-9 with TRBJ2-6; 9 bases fit TRBD2. This CDR3 has 16 residues. Trimming cost V 5 bases and J 0 bases; bases outside gene matches: 2. Germline CDR1 is SEHNR and CDR2 is FQNEAQ (reference sequence). The CDR3 loop reads CASSRGLASGANVLTF. The CDR3 coding sequence is TGTGCCAGCAGCCGGGGACTAGCCTCTGGGGCCAACGTCCTGACTTTC.

The chain recombines TRBV27 with TRBJ1-2; D may be TRBD1 (5 bases). The CDR3 runs 12 residues. In germline, CDR1 is MNHEY, CDR2 SMNVEV (reference sequence). Trimming took off 6 bases at V and 4 bases at J, with 9 bases between the two ends. This CDR3 reads CASRGPGYGYTF. The CDR3 nucleotides are TGTGCCAGCAGGGGGCCGGGCTATGGCTACACCTTC.

V gene TRBV15 combines with J gene TRBJ2-2; D is perhaps TRBD1 or TRBD2 (5 bases each). The CDR3 is 15 amino acids. Per germline, CDR1 LNHNV and CDR2 YYDKDF (reference sequence). Trimming left V 1 base short and J 4 bases short, with 10 bases between. The CDR3 region has the DNA TGTGCCACCAGCAGAGCCGGGACCACCACCGGGGAGCTGTTTTTT. It is translated as CATSRAGTTTGELFF. Full variable domain (rest looked up from reference TRBV15 and TRBJ2-2): DAMVIQNPRYQVTQFGKPVTLSCSQTLNHNVMYWYQQKSSQAPKLLFHYYDKDFNNEADTPDNFQSRRPNTSFCFLDIRSPGLGDTAMYLCATSRAGTTTGELFFGEGSRLTVL.

Note on this clone: Mismatch with germline at one junction end may stem from a read error. The J gene is TRBJ1-5, the V gene TRBV7-7, with D maybe TRBD1 (5 bases). The CDR3 length is 15 residues. The germline gives CDR1 SSHAT, CDR2 FNYEAQ (reference sequence). CDR3 coding DNA: TGTGCTAGCAGCCCCCCGCGGGGGGGCAATCAGCCCCAGCATTTT. It codes for CASSPPRGGNQPQHF. The complete variable domain, with remaining parts taken from reference TRBV7-7 and TRBJ1-5, reads GAGVSQSPRYKVTKRGQDVTLRCDPISSHATLYWYQQALGQGPEFLTYFNYEAQPDKSGLPSDRFSAERPEGSISTLTIQRTEQRDSAMYRCASSPPRGGNQPQHFGDGTRLSIL.

The chain is built from TRBV7-8 and TRBJ2-7, with 7 bases matching TRBD1. Germline loops: CDR1 SGHVS, CDR2 FQNEAQ. This CDR3 has 14 residues. Losses at the gene ends were 5 bases for V and 4 bases for J; bases not matched to a gene: 8. CDR3 sequence (DNA): TGTGCCAGCAGCCGCTCCGGGACAGTGTACGAGCAGTACTTC. Amino acids: CASSRSGTVYEQYF.

V usage is TRBV4-1 and J usage is TRBJ1-2, with 8 bases that match TRBD1. Looked up from germline, CDR1 is MGHRA and CDR2 is YSYEKL. This CDR3 has 15 residues. Losses at the gene ends were 2 bases for V and 4 bases for J; bases not matched to a gene: 6. The chain's CDR3 is CASSQFPGQAYGYTF. The CDR3, as DNA: TGCGCCAGCAGCCAATTCCCGGGACAGGCCTATGGCTACACCTTC.